A single sample is the source of the 32 T cell receptor beta chains below, sequenced in a study of blood T cell repertoires in COVID-19. TCRdb's table, derived via immunoSEQ multiplex PCR, lists solely in-frame clones and lacks some. There are about 150,000 clones in the sample; roughly 84% occur only once, and roughly an eighth lies in the top ten. The sequencing sample was made of peripheral blood. The receptors stem from a woman aged 60 to 75 with COVID-19, enrolled during active disease.

The chain uses TRBV9 and TRBJ1-5, with D unclear. V lost 0 bases to trimming and J lost 0 bases, with 7 bases between them. This CDR3 region has 15 residues. Germline V CDR1 and CDR2: SGDLS, YYNGEE. The CDR3: CASSVDHGSNQPQHF. CDR3 DNA: TGTGCCAGCAGCGTAGATCACGGTAGCAATCAGCCCCAGCATTTT. The full variable domain, with the rest looked up from reference TRBV9 and TRBJ1-5, is DSGVTQTPKHLITATGQRVTLRCSPRSGDLSVYWYQQSLDQGLQFLIQYYNGEERAKGNILERFSAQQFPDLHSELNLSSLELGDSALYFCASSVDHGSNQPQHFGDGTRLSIL.

This chain connects TRBV6-5 to TRBJ1-1; D unresolved. The V end lost 3 bases, the J end lost 1 base, and 12 bases lay between the germline ends. CDR1 and CDR2 from the germline V gene are MNHEY and SVGAGI. The CDR3 has 15 amino acids. CDR3 bases: TGTGCCAGCAGTTATTACTCCGCCGGGAACACTGAAGCTTTCTTT. Residues: CASSYYSAGNTEAFF.

The genes are TRBV6-6 and TRBJ1-1; D not certain. The CDR3 has 11 amino acids. Trimming stripped 10 bases from V and 5 bases from J, with 11 bases between. Germline V lookup: CDR1 MNHNY, CDR2 SVGAGI (reference sequence). Here the CDR3 reads CATSGRTEAFF. The CDR3 DNA follows: TGTGCCACCTCGGGAAGGACTGAAGCTTTCTTT.

Of note for this clone: The same CDR3 arises from other DNA sequences in this sample as well. The chain recombines TRBV19 with TRBJ1-5, with 9 bases that match TRBD1. V was clipped by 5 bases and J by 6 bases; unmatched bases: 2. Germline CDR1 is LNHDA and CDR2 is SQIVND (reference sequence). The CDR3 loop spans 13 amino acids. The CDR3 DNA sequence: TGTGCCAGTAGTCTACAGGGGGCTCAGCCCCAGCATTTT. This gives the protein CASSLQGAQPQHF. The full variable domain, in which reference TRBV19 and TRBJ1-5 provide the parts outside the CDR3, is DGGITQSPKYLFRKEGQNVTLSCEQNLNHDAMYWYRQDPGQGLRLIYYSQIVNDFQKGDIAEGYSVSREKKESFPLTVTSAQKNPTAFYLCASSLQGAQPQHFGDGTRLSIL.

The J gene is TRBJ2-3, the V gene TRBV11-2; 7 nucleotides agree with TRBD2. Germline V CDR1 and CDR2: SGHAT, FQNNGV. The CDR3 runs 11 residues. Trimming took 4 bases from V and 12 from J; bases not matched to a gene: 4. CDR3 DNA: TGTGCCAGCAGCTGGGAGGGAGCCCAGTATTTT. It codes for CASSWEGAQYF.

V gene TRBV7-9 combines with J gene TRBJ1-1; 8 nucleotides agree with TRBD1. The CDR3 consists of 15 residues. The germline CDR1 and CDR2 sequences are SEHNR and FQNEAQ (reference sequence). J was trimmed by 7 bases and V by 2 bases; bases with no gene match: 9. The CDR3 reads CASSLPPGQAREAFF. Here the CDR3 DNA reads TGTGCCAGCAGCTTACCCCCGGGACAGGCCCGTGAAGCTTTCTTT.

The chain combines TRBV15 with TRBJ1-1; D is ambiguous. The CDR3 consists of 13 residues. The V and J ends lost 2 bases and 1 base respectively, with 5 bases between them. The V gene's germline CDR1 is LNHNV and CDR2 YYDKDF (reference sequence). CDR3 sequence: CATSRPQNTEAFF. The CDR3 coding sequence is TGTGCCACCAGCAGACCCCAGAACACTGAAGCTTTCTTT. The full variable domain, rest sourced from reference TRBV15 and TRBJ1-1, is DAMVIQNPRYQVTQFGKPVTLSCSQTLNHNVMYWYQQKSSQAPKLLFHYYDKDFNNEADTPDNFQSRRPNTSFCFLDIRSPGLGDTAMYLCATSRPQNTEAFFGQGTRLTVV.

The chain couples TRBV5-6 to TRBJ1-1, with TRBD1 matching over 8 bases. The CDR3 extends over 12 amino acids. Per germline, CDR1 SGHDT and CDR2 YYEEEE. V trimming: 1 base; J trimming: 8 bases; junction bases outside the gene matches: 1. CDR3 amino acids: CASSLHRGEAFF. DNA for the CDR3: TGTGCCAGCAGCTTGCACAGGGGGGAAGCTTTCTTT.

The V gene is TRBV9, the J gene TRBJ2-7; 14 bases map to TRBD2. Germline lookup yields CDR1 SGDLS and CDR2 YYNGEE. V gave up 4 bases and J gave up 5 bases; unmatched junction bases: 5. CDR3 length: 15 amino acids. This CDR3 reads CASSPVGLAGDEQYF. Written as DNA, the CDR3 is TGTGCCAGCAGCCCCGTGGGACTAGCGGGAGACGAGCAGTACTTC.

The chain combines TRBV14 with TRBJ2-1; 11 bases align to TRBD2. In germline, CDR1 is SGHDN, CDR2 FVKESK. Germline trimming cut 4 bases from V and 6 bases from J; bases unmatched to any gene: 8. The CDR3 has 16 amino acids. The CDR3 region is CASSLLLAGVFNEQFF. The CDR3 coding sequence is TGTGCCAGCAGCCTCTTACTAGCGGGAGTCTTCAATGAGCAGTTCTTC.

The chain combines TRBV28 with TRBJ1-2; no clear D. CDR1 is MDHEN, CDR2 SYDVKM, per germline. Trimming left V 4 bases short and J 8 bases short, with 14 bases between. The CDR3 is 13 residues long. For the CDR3, the DNA is TGTGCCAGCAGTTCTACTACCGGAATGGGCTACACCTTC. Protein sequence: CASSSTTGMGYTF.

This rearrangement joins TRBV5-8 to TRBJ2-1; D remains unclear. The V gene's germline CDR1 is SGHTS and CDR2 YDEGEE. This CDR3 has 15 amino acids. V shed 0 bases and J shed 6 bases, with 13 bases lying between them. CDR3 region: CASSLVPTFSNEQFF. As DNA, the CDR3 is TGTGCCAGCAGCTTGGTACCAACTTTTAGCAATGAGCAGTTCTTC.

The V call is TRBV4-2, the J call TRBJ2-3; 14 bases are shared with TRBD2. CDR1 and CDR2 (germline): LGHNA, YNFKEQ. The CDR3 is made up of 19 amino acids. With 0 bases clipped from V and 5 bases from J, the junction kept 10 bases outside the gene matches. The CDR3 reads CASSQEPPGLAGGLDTQYF. Here the CDR3 DNA reads TGTGCCAGCAGCCAAGAGCCCCCTGGACTAGCGGGGGGTTTAGATACGCAGTATTTT.

This clone came up a few times. The V gene is TRBV7-8, the J gene TRBJ2-7; 12 nucleotides line up with TRBD2. Trimming took 5 bases from V and 3 from J; bases not matched to a gene: 2. The CDR3 consists of 14 residues. The germline V gene has CDR1 SGHVS and CDR2 FQNEAQ. CDR3 region: CASSAGLAGYEQYF. The CDR3 DNA reads as TGTGCCAGCAGCGCGGGACTAGCGGGCTACGAGCAGTACTTC.

The gene calls are TRBV10-2 and TRBJ2-3; TRBD2 matches at 10 bases. Trimming removed 8 bases from V and 5 bases from J; junction bases left unmatched: 1. Per germline, CDR1 WSHSY and CDR2 SAAADI. The CDR3 is 12 amino acids. Here the CDR3 DNA reads TGCGCCAGCTCTAGCGGGAGAGATACGCAGTATTTT. Residues: CASSSGRDTQYF.

This clone has just a few counts. The chain joins TRBV29-1 to TRBJ1-2; D possibly corresponds to TRBD1 (6 bases). Germline V CDR1 and CDR2: SQVTM, ANQGSEA. Between the trimmed V and J ends, which lost 2 bases and 0 bases, there was a span of 22 bases. The CDR3 length is 18 residues. CDR3 in amino acids: CSVEKGGIHHLANYGYTF. The CDR3 nucleotides read TGCAGCGTTGAAAAGGGGGGGATACATCATCTAGCTAACTATGGCTACACCTTC.

The chain is built from TRBV20-1 and TRBJ2-2; 10 bases fit TRBD2. This CDR3 contains 15 residues. V gave up 3 bases and J gave up 5 bases; unmatched junction bases: 6. Per germline, CDR1 DFQATT and CDR2 SNEGSKA (reference sequence). CDR3 in amino acids: CSASSSGRRTGELFF. The CDR3 DNA sequence: TGCAGTGCTAGTAGTAGCGGGAGGAGGACCGGGGAGCTGTTTTTT.

This sequence joins TRBV9 and TRBJ1-1, with a possible D match to TRBD1 (5 bases). Germline V gene data show CDR1 as SGDLS and CDR2 as YYNGEE. V lost 5 bases, J lost 2 bases, and 7 bases lay in between. The length of the CDR3 is 12 residues. The chain's CDR3 is CASSGANTEAFF. In nucleotides, the CDR3 is TGTGCCAGCAGTGGGGCTAACACTGAAGCTTTCTTT. Variable domain in full (rest from reference TRBV9 and TRBJ1-1): DSGVTQTPKHLITATGQRVTLRCSPRSGDLSVYWYQQSLDQGLQFLIQYYNGEERAKGNILERFSAQQFPDLHSELNLSSLELGDSALYFCASSGANTEAFFGQGTRLTVV.

The chain has TRBV28 and TRBJ2-3; TRBD2 agrees at 10 bases. J was trimmed by 1 base and V by 6 bases; bases with no gene match: 4. This CDR3 contains 15 residues. Germline CDR1 reads MDHEN; CDR2 reads SYDVKM. The CDR3 DNA follows: TGTGCCAGCAGGGTTCTAGCGGGAGGCACAGATACGCAGTATTTT. Protein product: CASRVLAGGTDTQYF. Looking up the rest from reference TRBV28 and TRBJ2-3 gives the full variable domain: DVKVTQSSRYLVKRTGEKVFLECVQDMDHENMFWYRQDPGLGLRLIYFSYDVKMKEKGDIPEGYSVSREKKERFSLILESASTNQTSMYLCASRVLAGGTDTQYFGPGTRLTVL.

The chain employs TRBV28 and TRBJ1-2; the D is unclear. This CDR3 is 12 amino acids long. Trimming pared 3 bases from V and 4 bases from J, leaving 6 bases between. The V gene's germline CDR1 is MDHEN and CDR2 SYDVKM. As DNA, the CDR3 is TGTGCCAGCAGTTTGGGCCCCTATGGCTACACCTTC. Amino acid sequence: CASSLGPYGYTF.

The chain is built from TRBV7-9 and TRBJ1-1; tentative D call: TRBD1 (5 bases). CDR1 is SEHNR, CDR2 FQNEAQ, per germline (reference sequence). The CDR3 contains 13 residues. Trimming left V 3 bases short and J 1 base short, with 6 bases between. CDR3 bases: TGTGCCAGCAGCTTCGGGGGGAACACTGAAGCTTTCTTT. Residues: CASSFGGNTEAFF.

The genes are TRBV7-8 and TRBJ2-7, with D unclear. Per germline, CDR1 SGHVS and CDR2 FQNEAQ. The CDR3 runs 12 residues. The V gene lost 2 bases and the J gene lost 6 bases, with 8 bases spanning the gap. The CDR3 sequence: CASSLMASEQYV. The CDR3 region has the DNA TGTGCCAGCAGCTTAATGGCCAGCGAGCAGTACGTC.

The sample holds a few counts of this clone. The chain joins TRBV7-8 to TRBJ1-6, with TRBD1 identical over 8 bases. The CDR3 spans 16 residues. The germline gives CDR1 SGHVS, CDR2 FQNEAQ. The V and J ends lost 1 base and 9 bases, in that order; junction bases with no gene match: 8. The CDR3 loop is CASSLGGRGQGSPLHF. CDR3 nucleotide sequence: TGTGCCAGCAGCTTAGGGGGCAGGGGGCAAGGTTCACCCCTCCACTTT.

This clone was found once. J is TRBJ2-7 and V is TRBV3-1 (or the pseudogene TRBV3-2); D is undetermined. The germline gives CDR1 LGHDT, CDR2 YNNKEL (reference sequence). The CDR3 covers 12 residues. V shed 0 bases and J shed 7 bases, with 7 bases lying between them. The CDR3, as DNA: TGTGCCAGCAGCCAAGATATGAGGGAGCAGTACTTC. Encoded protein: CASSQDMREQYF.

The V and J genes are TRBV5-4 and TRBJ1-1; TRBD1 agrees at 7 bases. There are 16 residues in the CDR3. V was clipped by 0 bases and J by 6 bases; unmatched bases: 11. CDR1 SGHNT and CDR2 YYREEE come from the germline V gene (reference sequence). This CDR3 is CASSLGGGELGAEAFF. The CDR3 region has the DNA TGTGCCAGCAGCTTGGGAGGGGGCGAATTGGGCGCTGAAGCTTTCTTT. Combining the CDR3 with reference TRBV5-4 and TRBJ1-1 gives the whole variable domain ETGVTQSPTHLIKTRGQQVTLRCSSQSGHNTVSWYQQALGQGPQFIFQYYREEENGRGNFPPRFSGLQFPNYSSELNVNALELDDSALYLCASSLGGGELGAEAFFGQGTRLTVV.

This clone was seen a few times. The rearrangement joins TRBV27 to TRBJ1-6, with no clear D. The CDR3 is 16 residues long. Germline V gene data show CDR1 as MNHEY and CDR2 as SMNVEV (reference sequence). The V and J ends lost 5 bases and 0 bases respectively, with 11 bases between them. CDR3 region: CASSRSTYSYNSPLHF. In nucleotides, the CDR3 is TGTGCCAGCAGTAGATCGACATACTCCTATAATTCACCCCTCCACTTT.

The chain recombines TRBV6-5 with TRBJ2-7; TRBD2 might be the D (5 bases). The CDR3 spans 14 residues. The V and J ends lost 7 bases and 3 bases respectively, with 16 bases between them. Germline V gene sequence: CDR1 MNHEY, CDR2 SVGAGI. The CDR3 DNA sequence: TGTGCCAGCACCACAAGGCTGGGAGACTACGAGCAGTACGTC. Translation gives CASTTRLGDYEQYV.

This chain joins TRBV18 and TRBJ1-5, with TRBD1 matching over 7 bases. Germline lookup yields CDR1 KGHSH and CDR2 LQKENI. This CDR3 spans 15 amino acids. With V trimmed by 2 bases and J by 7 bases, 8 bases remained unmatched. DNA for the CDR3: TGTGCCAGCTCACCAAGGGGTGACAGGGAGCAGCCCCAGCATTTT. This codes for CASSPRGDREQPQHF.

This clone has only one observation. The genes are TRBV2 and TRBJ2-5, with D possibly being TRBD1 (6 bases). Germline-derived CDR1 and CDR2 are SNHLY and FYNNEI. The CDR3 totals 15 residues. The ends were cut back, 7 bases at V and 4 bases at J, with 19 bases in the middle. In DNA, the CDR3 is TGTGCCAGCACCAGCAGGACCCGACAGGCAGAGACCCAGTACTTC. Its protein is CASTSRTRQAETQYF.

This chain uses TRBV7-8 with TRBJ1-1, with 7 bases aligning to TRBD1. This CDR3 is built from 14 residues. From germline, CDR1 is SGHVS and CDR2 FQNEAQ. The junction had 5 bases not matched to a gene; V was cut back by 6 bases and J by 1 base. The DNA for the CDR3 is TGTGCCAGCAGATCCGGGACAGCGAACACTGAAGCTTTCTTT. Protein: CASRSGTANTEAFF.

The genes are TRBV7-8 and TRBJ1-5; the match to TRBD1 covers 7 bases. V lost 0 bases to trimming and J lost 1 base; unmatched junction nucleotides: 6. The germline gives CDR1 SGHVS, CDR2 FQNEAQ. CDR3 size: 17 residues. The CDR3 DNA reads TGTGCCAGCAGCTTAGCGGGGGGACAGCTAAGCAATCAGCCCCAGCATTTT. Translating gives CASSLAGGQLSNQPQHF.

The V gene is TRBV4-1, the J gene TRBJ1-1; D might be TRBD1 (6 bases). Trimming stripped 2 bases from V and 10 bases from J, with 14 bases between. Germline V gene data show CDR1 as MGHRA and CDR2 as YSYEKL. This CDR3 spans 13 amino acids. The CDR3 loop reads CASSQSGTLTAFF. The CDR3 DNA reads as TGCGCCAGCAGCCAATCCGGGACACTGACAGCTTTCTTT.